This T cell receptor (beta chain) was sequenced during a study of blood T cell repertoires in COVID-19. The overall study: Acute and convalescent COVID-19 samples came from the United States, Italy and Spain. In each case, the material was cDNA or gDNA derived from T cells, B-cell-depleted T cells, or PBMCs.

The CDR3 runs to 16 residues. Germline V gene lookup returns CDR1 SEHNR and CDR2 FQNEAQ (reference sequence). The junction had 12 bases not matched to a gene; V was cut back by 5 bases and J by 5 bases. In the source study's methods: Amplification with reference gene primers provided the estimates of nucleated cell counts. Clones were sequenced by immunoSEQ multiplex PCR, and TCRdb holds only the in-frame ones, with some missing. D and trimming come from the DNA, and the V and J calls and clone size come from that table. Counted here are about 140,000 clones, 81% occurring once; the ten biggest clones make up approximately 8%.

V gene TRBV7-9 combines with J gene TRBJ2-5; 9 nucleotides align to TRBD1. The TCR comes from a human donor in a cohort sampled during active COVID-19. Sequenced material: peripheral blood. CDR3 amino acids: CASSQTGGKVRETQYF. Written as DNA, the CDR3 is TGTGCCAGCAGCCAGACAGGGGGAAAGGTCCGGGAGACCCAGTACTTC.